The 5 T cell receptor beta chains listed next were all sequenced from one sample in a study of beta chain features in type 1 diabetes. cDNA synthesis used the whole RNA isolate, giving expressed TCRB sequences. TCRdb's table, derived via immunoSEQ multiplex PCR, lists solely in-frame clones and lacks some. The sample lists roughly 400,000 clones, 14% seen once, with around 0.039% in the top ten. The sequenced sample consisted of naive CD4+ T cells from blood. These receptors all stem from a man in his thirties or forties in good health.

The chain employs TRBV5-1 and TRBJ2-3, with 7 bases matching TRBD2. Per germline, CDR1 SGHRS and CDR2 YFSETQ. The V segment lost 2 bases and the J segment 2 bases; nucleotides outside the gene matches: 5. There are 15 residues in the CDR3. CDR3 sequence reads: CASSFPAGSTDTQYF. CDR3 DNA sequence: TGCGCCAGCAGCTTCCCAGCGGGGTCCACAGATACGCAGTATTTT. Supplemented by reference TRBV5-1 and TRBJ2-3, the full variable domain reads KAGVTQTPRYLIKTRGQQVTLSCSPISGHRSVSWYQQTPGQGLQFLFEYFSETQRNKGNFPGRFSGRQFSNSRSEMNVSTLELGDSALYLCASSFPAGSTDTQYFGPGTRLTVL.

This clone was seen a few times. The CDR3 spells CASSLNSEQPQHF. DNA of the CDR3: TGTGCCAGCAGCTTAAATTCGGAACAGCCCCAGCATTTT. V usage is TRBV5-4 and J usage is TRBJ1-5; D not resolved. The CDR3 spans 13 residues. V gave up 2 bases and J gave up 7 bases, with 10 bases separating them. Germline V lookup: CDR1 SGHNT, CDR2 YYREEE (reference sequence).

The chain combines TRBV4-3 with TRBJ2-7; D gene ambiguous. Trimming took 1 base from V and 1 from J, leaving 11 bases between them. The germline V gene has CDR1 LGHNA and CDR2 YSLEER. This CDR3 is built from 15 residues. Here the CDR3 DNA reads TGCGCCAGCAGCCAAGTAGGAGACGAGTCCTACGAGCAGTACGTC. As protein: CASSQVGDESYEQYV.

The rearrangement joins TRBV7-9 to TRBJ1-1, with TRBD1 matching 9 bases. This CDR3 region has 15 residues. Germline lookup yields CDR1 SEHNR and CDR2 FQNEAQ (reference sequence). Trimming took 6 bases from V and 4 from J; bases not matched to a gene: 9. CDR3 sequence (DNA): TGTGCCAGCAGTTCGAACCCGACAGGGGGCACTGAAGCTTTCTTT. Residues: CASSSNPTGGTEAFF.

The rearrangement joins TRBV2 to TRBJ2-1; perhaps TRBD2 as D (5 bases). Germline V gives CDR1 SNHLY, CDR2 FYNNEI. There are 19 residues in the CDR3. The V and J ends lost 3 bases and 4 bases respectively, with 25 bases between them. CDR3 DNA sequence: TGTGCCAGCAGTGATCAGGACTCCACCAATTTGAGCTTTTACAATGAGCAGTTCTTC. Its translation: CASSDQDSTNLSFYNEQFF.